These T cell receptor beta chains were read from a single sample in a study of beta chain features in type 1 diabetes. The data were produced by immunoSEQ multiplex PCR, yet TCRdb's version contains in-frame clones alone and is incomplete. Of hundreds of thousands of clones in the sample, around 30% were seen once. Sequenced material: naive CD4+ T cells from blood. The receptors come from a man aged 18-30 years in good health. CDR3s include the opening cysteine and the closing phenylalanine or tryptophan. The order of the fields is D gene, V gene, J gene, clone size, CDR3 DNA, CDR3 protein. A D gene is named only where the DNA matches it firmly. Some rows mark clone size as missing; the rest say once, few, many or name a class of expanded clone.

d_gene: .
v_gene: TRBV2
j_gene: TRBJ2-4
abundance: .
CDR3nt: TGTGCCAGCAACGACGAGGAAAACATTCAGTACTTC
CDR3aa: CASNDEENIQYF

d_gene: .
v_gene: TRBV30
j_gene: TRBJ1-1
abundance: .
CDR3nt: TGTGCCTGGACGGCGGGGGCAGAAACTGAAGCTTTCTTT
CDR3aa: CAWTAGAETEAFF

d_gene: .
v_gene: TRBV4-1
j_gene: TRBJ2-7
abundance: .
CDR3nt: TGCGCCAGCAGCCAAGCCGCCGGTCCGAATCGTTACGAGCAGTACTTC
CDR3aa: CASSQAAGPNRYEQYF

d_gene: TRBD1
v_gene: TRBV4-3
j_gene: TRBJ1-2
abundance: .
CDR3nt: TGCGCCAGCAGCCCTGAGACAGGGCTAGACTATGGCTACACCTTC
CDR3aa: CASSPETGLDYGYTF

d_gene: .
v_gene: TRBV30
j_gene: TRBJ2-3
abundance: few
CDR3nt: TGTGCCTGGAGTGACTTAAGCCTGACGGCTGATACGCAGTATTTT
CDR3aa: CAWSDLSLTADTQYF

d_gene: .
v_gene: TRBV7-9
j_gene: TRBJ2-7
abundance: few
CDR3nt: TGTGCCAGCAGCGCGGACAGCTACTACGAGCAGTACTTC
CDR3aa: CASSADSYYEQYF

d_gene: .
v_gene: TRBV4-3
j_gene: TRBJ2-1
abundance: few
CDR3nt: TGCGCCAGCAGATCCGAGCGGACACTAAGGAACAATGAGCAGTTCTTC
CDR3aa: CASRSERTLRNNEQFF

d_gene: TRBD1
v_gene: TRBV18
j_gene: TRBJ2-1
abundance: few
CDR3nt: TGTGCCAGCTCACCAGCGACAGGGAACTACAATGAGCAGTTCTTC
CDR3aa: CASSPATGNYNEQFF

d_gene: .
v_gene: TRBV30
j_gene: TRBJ1-5
abundance: few
CDR3nt: TGTGCCTGGGGATGGGCAGGACAGCCCCAGCATTTT
CDR3aa: CAWGWAGQPQHF

d_gene: .
v_gene: TRBV11-1
j_gene: TRBJ2-1
abundance: .
CDR3nt: TGTGCCAGCAGCGGTAGAAAATTCGGCAATGAGCAGTTCTTC
CDR3aa: CASSGRKFGNEQFF

d_gene: .
v_gene: TRBV6-5
j_gene: TRBJ2-5
abundance: .
CDR3nt: TGTGCCAGCAGCCCGGGGCGGGGCCCGACGGTGACCCAGTACTTC
CDR3aa: CASSPGRGPTVTQYF

d_gene: .
v_gene: TRBV7-2
j_gene: TRBJ2-7
abundance: .
CDR3nt: TGTGCCAGCAGCTTAGAAGCGCGGGATTACTCCTACGAGCAGTACTTC
CDR3aa: CASSLEARDYSYEQYF

d_gene: .
v_gene: TRBV30
j_gene: TRBJ1-2
abundance: .
CDR3nt: TGTGCCTGGAGGGCCCGGACAGGCTACACCTTC
CDR3aa: CAWRARTGYTF

d_gene: TRBD2
v_gene: TRBV28
j_gene: TRBJ2-7
abundance: .
CDR3nt: TGTGCCAGCAGTCCCCCTAGCGGTGCCTACGAGCAGTACTTC
CDR3aa: CASSPPSGAYEQYF

d_gene: .
v_gene: TRBV20-1
j_gene: TRBJ2-7
abundance: .
CDR3nt: TGCAGTGCTAGCTGGATGACAGCCCCGATGTTC
CDR3aa: CSASWMTAPMF

d_gene: .
v_gene: TRBV30
j_gene: TRBJ1-1
abundance: .
CDR3nt: TGTGCCTGGAAAGACAAGAACACTGAAGCTTTCTTT
CDR3aa: CAWKDKNTEAFF

d_gene: .
v_gene: TRBV5-4
j_gene: TRBJ2-1
abundance: .
CDR3nt: TGTGCCAGCAGCTTTCCTAGGAGCTCCTACAATGAGCAGTTCTTC
CDR3aa: CASSFPRSSYNEQFF

d_gene: .
v_gene: TRBV7-2
j_gene: TRBJ2-1
abundance: few
CDR3nt: TGTGCCAGCAGCTTAGTAGGGTCCCTGGGGAATGAGCAGTTCTTC
CDR3aa: CASSLVGSLGNEQFF

d_gene: .
v_gene: TRBV10-3
j_gene: TRBJ2-3
abundance: few
CDR3nt: TGTGCCATCAGTGAGTTTGGGGGGCCTGAAGATACGCAGTATTTT
CDR3aa: CAISEFGGPEDTQYF

d_gene: TRBD1
v_gene: TRBV7-2
j_gene: TRBJ2-5
abundance: .
CDR3nt: TGTGCCAGCAGCTTACGGGACAGCCAAGAGACCCAGTACTTC
CDR3aa: CASSLRDSQETQYF

d_gene: .
v_gene: TRBV4-3
j_gene: TRBJ2-1
abundance: .
CDR3nt: TGCGCCAGCAGCCAAGCGAGCGGGTGGGAGCAGTTCTTC
CDR3aa: CASSQASGWEQFF

d_gene: .
v_gene: TRBV2
j_gene: TRBJ1-1
abundance: few
CDR3nt: TGTGCCAGCAGTGAAGGCCCCGGTCCTTTCTTT
CDR3aa: CASSEGPGPFF

d_gene: .
v_gene: TRBV7-8
j_gene: TRBJ2-4
abundance: few
CDR3nt: TGTGCCAGCAGCCCTCGTTGGGTTGCGGCCAAAAACATTCAGTACTTC
CDR3aa: CASSPRWVAAKNIQYF

d_gene: TRBD1
v_gene: TRBV5-1
j_gene: TRBJ2-5
abundance: .
CDR3nt: TGCGCCAGCAGCCCACTGACAGGGGCAGGAGAGACCCAGTACTTC
CDR3aa: CASSPLTGAGETQYF

d_gene: .
v_gene: TRBV7-2
j_gene: TRBJ2-6
abundance: .
CDR3nt: TGTGCCAGCAGCTTACTCGGGGGCTTTTCTGGGGCCAACGTCCTGACTTTC
CDR3aa: CASSLLGGFSGANVLTF

d_gene: .
v_gene: TRBV4-3
j_gene: TRBJ2-6
abundance: .
CDR3nt: TGCGCCAGCAGCCAAGCCGGGACACTTACTGGGGCCAACGTCCTGACTTTC
CDR3aa: CASSQAGTLTGANVLTF

d_gene: .
v_gene: TRBV7-7
j_gene: TRBJ2-1
abundance: .
CDR3nt: TGTGCCAGCAGCTTAGGGCGGGATAATGAGCAGTTCTTC
CDR3aa: CASSLGRDNEQFF

d_gene: .
v_gene: TRBV29-1
j_gene: TRBJ2-1
abundance: .
CDR3nt: TGCAGCGCCGGACAGGGACGGGGAGGGAGCTCCTACAATGAGCAGTTCTTC
CDR3aa: CSAGQGRGGSSYNEQFF

d_gene: .
v_gene: TRBV20-1
j_gene: TRBJ2-7
abundance: once
CDR3nt: TGCAGTGCGGGACTGTCCTACGAGCAGTACTTC
CDR3aa: CSAGLSYEQYF

d_gene: TRBD1
v_gene: TRBV2
j_gene: TRBJ2-2
abundance: few
CDR3nt: TGTGCCAGCAGGATGGACAGGGGTGGCGGGGAGCTGTTTTTT
CDR3aa: CASRMDRGGGELFF

d_gene: TRBD1
v_gene: TRBV4-1
j_gene: TRBJ2-1
abundance: few
CDR3nt: TGCGCCAGCAGCCAAGATGACAGGGAATCCTACAATGAGCAGTTCTTC
CDR3aa: CASSQDDRESYNEQFF

d_gene: .
v_gene: TRBV16
j_gene: TRBJ1-2
abundance: .
CDR3nt: TGTGCCAGCAGACCGCCGGGGGCTAACTATGGCTACACCTTC
CDR3aa: CASRPPGANYGYTF

d_gene: .
v_gene: TRBV21-1
j_gene: TRBJ1-1
abundance: few
CDR3nt: TGTGCCAGCAGCAACCCGGGGAACACTGAAGCTTTCTTT
CDR3aa: CASSNPGNTEAFF

d_gene: .
v_gene: TRBV10-3
j_gene: TRBJ1-2
abundance: once
CDR3nt: TGTGCCATCAGTGAGTCGAACGGGTTCGGCTACACCTTC
CDR3aa: CAISESNGFGYTF

d_gene: TRBD2
v_gene: TRBV7-6
j_gene: TRBJ2-7
abundance: few
CDR3nt: TGTGCCAGCAGCTTAGTGGACGCGACTAGCGGCTCCTACGAGCAGTACTTC
CDR3aa: CASSLVDATSGSYEQYF

d_gene: .
v_gene: TRBV30
j_gene: TRBJ2-6
abundance: few
CDR3nt: TGTGCCTGGAGTGTAACGCGCTCTGGGGCCAACGTCCTGACTTTC
CDR3aa: CAWSVTRSGANVLTF

d_gene: .
v_gene: TRBV18
j_gene: TRBJ2-1
abundance: few
CDR3nt: TGTGCCAGCTCACCCGACATCCTCAATGAGCAGTTCTTC
CDR3aa: CASSPDILNEQFF

d_gene: TRBD1
v_gene: TRBV5-4
j_gene: TRBJ2-1
abundance: few
CDR3nt: TGTGCCAGCAGCTTGCCACAGGGGGCGAACAATGAGCAGTTCTTC
CDR3aa: CASSLPQGANNEQFF

d_gene: .
v_gene: TRBV25-1
j_gene: TRBJ2-3
abundance: .
CDR3nt: TGTGCCAGCAGTGACCCCGGGCAGACGGGGGATACGCAGTATTTT
CDR3aa: CASSDPGQTGDTQYF

d_gene: .
v_gene: TRBV9
j_gene: TRBJ1-2
abundance: few
CDR3nt: TGTGCCAGCAGCGTAGAGAACGGGCTGTACGGCTACACCTTC
CDR3aa: CASSVENGLYGYTF

d_gene: .
v_gene: TRBV11-2
j_gene: TRBJ2-7
abundance: .
CDR3nt: TGTGCCAGCAGCTCTCTTACGCGATTGCGGGACTACGAGCAGTACTTC
CDR3aa: CASSSLTRLRDYEQYF

d_gene: TRBD2
v_gene: TRBV30
j_gene: TRBJ2-7
abundance: .
CDR3nt: TGTGCCTGGAAGCGGGGCCCCTACGAGCAGTACTTC
CDR3aa: CAWKRGPYEQYF

d_gene: .
v_gene: TRBV7-8
j_gene: TRBJ2-2
abundance: .
CDR3nt: TGTGCCAGCAGCTTAGCAGTGGGCACCGGGGAGCTGTTTTTT
CDR3aa: CASSLAVGTGELFF

d_gene: .
v_gene: TRBV29-1
j_gene: TRBJ1-1
abundance: few
CDR3nt: TGCAGCGTTGAAGTCAGGGGCTTGAACACTGAAGCTTTCTTT
CDR3aa: CSVEVRGLNTEAFF

d_gene: TRBD1
v_gene: TRBV30
j_gene: TRBJ1-1
abundance: .
CDR3nt: TGTGCCTGGAGAGGGGGCATAAGGTGGACTGAAGCTTTCTTT
CDR3aa: CAWRGGIRWTEAFF